This T cell receptor beta chain was identified in a study of blood T cell repertoires in COVID-19. Study as a whole: COVID-19 samples, acute and convalescent, were from the United States, Italy and Spain. From T cells, B-cell-depleted T cells, or PBMCs came the material, which was cDNA or gDNA.

Methods used by the authors: Amplification from reference gene primers served as the basis for estimated nucleated cell counts. Produced via immunoSEQ multiplex PCR; TCRdb's table is partial and in-frame only. Clonal size and the V and J genes are those of that table, whereas D and trimming came from the DNA. This sample has fewer than 40,000 clones, with more than 70% found just once. Sequenced: peripheral blood. The TCR comes from a man aged 55 to 69 with acute or convalescent COVID-19.

The CDR3 DNA is TGTGCCAGCAGCCCCCGACAGATTATGAACACTGAAGCTTTCTTT. Its protein product is CASSPRQIMNTEAFF. This chain uses TRBV5-6 with TRBJ1-1; D possibly corresponds to TRBD1 (5 bases). V lost 4 bases and J 0 bases, leaving 13 bases between the germline ends. The germline V gene encodes CDR1 SGHDT and CDR2 YYEEEE. The CDR3 totals 15 residues.